The 24 T cell receptor beta chains below come from one sample, sequenced in a study of shared clonotypes between healthy human individuals. Produced via immunoSEQ multiplex PCR; TCRdb's table is partial and in-frame only. Of about 1 million clones in the sample, roughly 75% were seen once. What was sequenced was memory CD4+ T cells sorted from blood. Regarding subset: CD45RA-negative fraction. These receptor sequences come from a man between 18 and 29 years old in good health.

The CDR3 here is CASSHEMARGLNTEAFF. CDR3 DNA: TGTGCCAGCAGCCACGAAATGGCCAGGGGGCTGAACACTGAAGCTTTCTTT. The rearrangement links TRBV7-9 to TRBJ1-1; 8 nucleotides align to TRBD1. CDR3 length equals 17 residues. The V gene end was trimmed by 5 bases and the J gene end by 0 bases; junction bases not matched to a gene: 11. Germline CDR1 reads SEHNR; CDR2 reads FQNEAQ (reference sequence).

The genes are TRBV2 and TRBJ1-2; weak D call: TRBD1 (5 bases). There are 12 residues in the CDR3. Trimming took off 4 bases at V and 8 bases at J, with 11 bases between the two ends. Germline V gives CDR1 SNHLY, CDR2 FYNNEI. Written as DNA, the CDR3 is TGTGCCAGCAGTGCACAGGCTTGGGGCTACACCTTC. Its protein is CASSAQAWGYTF.

The V call is TRBV5-1, the J call TRBJ2-2; the match to TRBD2 covers 13 bases. CDR3 size: 16 residues. Germline V gene lookup returns CDR1 SGHRS and CDR2 YFSETQ. Losses at the gene ends were 0 bases for V and 6 bases for J; bases not matched to a gene: 2. The CDR3 loop reads CASSLVGLAGAGELFF. CDR3 nucleotide sequence: TGCGCCAGCAGCTTGGTTGGACTAGCGGGGGCCGGGGAGCTGTTTTTT.

In this sample, this clone turned up a few times. Within the sample, other DNA sequences also encode this same CDR3. The rearrangement joins TRBV4-1 to TRBJ2-3, with TRBD2 matching over 16 bases. Germline CDR1 is MGHRA and CDR2 is YSYEKL. The length of the CDR3 is 19 residues. V was pared by 1 base and J by 0 bases, with 4 bases of the junction left unmatched. The CDR3 region is CASSQVGTSGRASTDTQYF. CDR3 DNA: TGCGCCAGCAGCCAAGTAGGGACTAGCGGGAGGGCGAGCACAGATACGCAGTATTTT.

The chain couples TRBV29-1 to TRBJ1-4, with TRBD1 as a possible D gene (5 bases). This CDR3 spans 12 amino acids. Germline V gene data show CDR1 as SQVTM and CDR2 as ANQGSEA. CDR3 region: CGGGATNEKLFF. DNA for the CDR3: TGCGGGGGAGGGGCTACTAATGAAAAACTGTTTTTT.

The chain links TRBV2 to TRBJ1-1; no clear D. The CDR3 extends over 13 amino acids. CDR1 SNHLY and CDR2 FYNNEI come from the germline V gene. The ends were cut back, 0 bases at V and 3 bases at J, with 5 bases in the middle. CDR3 amino acids: CASSEARYTEAFF. CDR3 coding DNA: TGTGCCAGCAGTGAAGCGCGGTACACTGAAGCTTTCTTT.

V is TRBV19 and J is TRBJ1-2; 7 nucleotides align to TRBD1. The CDR3 covers 15 residues. From germline, CDR1 is LNHDA and CDR2 SQIVND (reference sequence). V lost 4 bases and J lost 3; bases outside the gene matches: 8. Here the CDR3 DNA reads TGTGCCAGTAGTACTTTCAAGGGGACAGACTATGGCTACACCTTC. Translating gives CASSTFKGTDYGYTF.

The gene calls are TRBV6-1 and TRBJ2-5; possibly TRBD1 or TRBD2 for D (5 bases each). The CDR3 has 13 amino acids. The germline gives CDR1 MNHNS, CDR2 SASEGT. V dropped 6 bases and J dropped 5 bases, with 13 bases sitting between them. The CDR3 bases are TGTGCCAGCAGAAGCAGGGTAGCGGAGACCCAGTACTTC. It translates to CASRSRVAETQYF.

The V call is TRBV6-5, the J call TRBJ1-5; no definite D call. This CDR3 has 15 residues. Deletions cut 6 bases from V and 4 bases from J, with 16 bases between. CDR1 is MNHEY and CDR2 is SVGAGI in the germline V gene. As DNA, the CDR3 is TGTGCCAGCAGGCCGGTCGGAGAAGGGAATCAGCCCCAGCATTTT. Translating gives CASRPVGEGNQPQHF.

This clone was counted once. The J gene is TRBJ1-3, the V gene TRBV6-6; no clear D gene. The CDR3 totals 13 residues. Between the trimmed V and J ends, which lost 7 bases and 9 bases, there was a span of 16 bases. Germline loops: CDR1 MNHNY, CDR2 SVGAGI (reference sequence). CDR3 nucleotide sequence: TGTGCCAGCACCGAGACTGGACCGGGCACCATATATTTT. Amino acids: CASTETGPGTIYF.

The table lists this clone with a count of one. The V gene is TRBV11-3, the J gene TRBJ2-5, with D uncertain. The CDR3 covers 13 residues. Germline assignment: CDR1 SGHNT and CDR2 YENEEA. Trimming left V 1 base short and J 4 bases short, with 7 bases between. The CDR3 DNA follows: TGTGCCAGCAGCTTAGGACCGAGAGAGACCCAGTACTTC. Translating it yields CASSLGPRETQYF.

The sample holds a few counts of this clone. The CDR3 loop is CASISGGLNTGELFF. CDR3 DNA: TGTGCCAGCATTAGCGGGGGGCTTAACACCGGGGAGCTGTTTTTT. This sequence joins TRBV2 and TRBJ2-2; 10 nucleotides agree with TRBD2. This CDR3 has 15 amino acids. V was clipped by 7 bases and J by 2 bases; unmatched bases: 4. Per germline, CDR1 SNHLY and CDR2 FYNNEI. The complete variable domain, with remaining parts taken from reference TRBV2 and TRBJ2-2, reads EPEVTQTPSHQVTQMGQEVILRCVPISNHLYFYWYRQILGQKVEFLVSFYNNEISEKSEIFDDQFSVERPDGSNFTLKIRSTKLEDSAMYFCASISGGLNTGELFFGEGSRLTVL.

The chain couples TRBV5-5 to TRBJ1-1; tentatively, D is TRBD1 (6 bases). The V end was cut by 5 bases, the J end by 3 bases, with 14 bases between. This CDR3 spans 14 amino acids. Germline CDR1 and CDR2: SGHKS and YYEKEE (reference sequence). In DNA, the CDR3 is TGTGCCAGCAGGACGGGGGCCTTGGACACTGAAGCTTTCTTT. This codes for CASRTGALDTEAFF. The full variable domain, completed using reference TRBV5-5 and TRBJ1-1, is DAGVTQSPTHLIKTRGQQVTLRCSPISGHKSVSWYQQVLGQGPQFIFQYYEKEERGRGNFPDRFSARQFPNYSSELNVNALLLGDSALYLCASRTGALDTEAFFGQGTRLTVV.

The rearrangement uses TRBV18 and TRBJ2-3; 9 bases agree with TRBD2. The CDR3 is 15 amino acids. Germline loops: CDR1 KGHSH, CDR2 LQKENI. Unmatched junction bases numbered 5, after V lost 3 bases and J lost 4 bases. Here the CDR3 reads CASSPLSGSADTQYF. Here the CDR3 DNA reads TGTGCCAGCTCACCCCTTAGCGGGAGTGCAGATACGCAGTATTTT.

About this clone itself: Other DNA sequences in this specimen translate into the identical CDR3. The chain recombines TRBV19 with TRBJ2-1; TRBD2 agrees at 9 bases. CDR1 is LNHDA and CDR2 is SQIVND in the germline V gene (reference sequence). The CDR3 is 14 amino acids. V gave up 4 bases and J gave up 6 bases; unmatched junction bases: 4. DNA of the CDR3: TGTGCCAGTAGTACAGGCGGGAGGGCCAATGAGCAGTTCTTC. Protein: CASSTGGRANEQFF.

Note on this clone: At one of its ends the junction is not consistent with the germline gene, which may arise from a read error. This CDR3 reads CASSPNSGNTIYF. CDR3 coding DNA: TGTGCTAGCAGCCCTAACTCTGGAAACACCATATATTTT. The gene calls are TRBV7-7 and TRBJ1-3; D gene ambiguous. Germline CDR1 is SSHAT and CDR2 is FNYEAQ (reference sequence). This CDR3 region has 13 residues. Complete variable domain (other parts from reference TRBV7-7 and TRBJ1-3): GAGVSQSPRYKVTKRGQDVTLRCDPISSHATLYWYQQALGQGPEFLTYFNYEAQPDKSGLPSDRFSAERPEGSISTLTIQRTEQRDSAMYRCASSPNSGNTIYFGEGSWLTVV.

Note on this clone: Other DNA sequences in this sample translate to the same CDR3. J is TRBJ2-3 and V is TRBV7-2; D is unresolved. The CDR3 is 13 residues long. Trimming stripped 1 base from V and 3 bases from J, with 5 bases between. Germline V gives CDR1 SGHTA, CDR2 FQGNSA. The CDR3 is CASSLDFTDTQYF. The DNA of the CDR3 is TGTGCCAGCAGCTTAGACTTTACAGATACGCAGTATTTT.

This clone was picked up a small number of times. Other DNA sequences of this sample code for an identical CDR3. The chain uses TRBV6-5 and TRBJ1-1, with D unclear. V lost 6 bases and J lost 3, with 5 bases in between. Germline CDR1 and CDR2: MNHEY and SVGAGI. The CDR3 is 11 amino acids. For the CDR3, the DNA is TGTGCCAGCAGAAGGGACACTGAAGCTTTCTTT. Encoded protein: CASRRDTEAFF.

The J gene is TRBJ2-3, the V gene TRBV10-3; tentatively, D is TRBD1 or TRBD2 (5 bases each). Germline assignment: CDR1 ENHRY and CDR2 SYGVKD. The V end was cut by 9 bases, the J end by 1 base, with 5 bases between. The CDR3 has 11 amino acids. In nucleotides, the CDR3 is TGTGCCATGGGACGCACAGATACGCAGTATTTT. Translation gives CAMGRTDTQYF.

This chain links TRBV28 with TRBJ2-7; D remains unclear. V lost 6 bases and J lost 0, with 12 bases in between. Per germline, CDR1 MDHEN and CDR2 SYDVKM. The CDR3 extends over 14 amino acids. The CDR3 loop reads CASRGSQSSYEQYF. Written as DNA, the CDR3 is TGTGCCAGCAGGGGGTCCCAGAGCTCCTACGAGCAGTACTTC.

With respect to this clone: The sample has other DNA sequences that encode this CDR3 too. Written as DNA, the CDR3 is TGTGCCAGCAGCTTAGGCGGCGGAAACACCATATATTTT. As protein: CASSLGGGNTIYF. The J gene is TRBJ1-3, the V gene TRBV7-2; D unresolved. Germline-derived CDR1 and CDR2 are SGHTA and FQGNSA. The CDR3 is 13 amino acids. V was trimmed by 1 base and J by 4 bases, leaving 5 bases between them.

CDR3 sequence reads: CSVGARSLEVETQYF. CDR3 nucleotides: TGCAGCGTTGGAGCCAGGTCCCTAGAGGTTGAGACCCAGTACTTC. V gene TRBV29-1 combines with J gene TRBJ2-5; D not certain. V was cut by 4 bases and J by 5 bases, with 20 bases left in between. Germline values: CDR1 SQVTM, CDR2 ANQGSEA. The CDR3 has 15 amino acids.

The V and J genes are TRBV6-6 and TRBJ2-2; no clear D. With 4 bases removed from V and 3 bases from J, the gap between germline ends came to 12 bases. The germline gives CDR1 MNHNY, CDR2 SVGAGI (reference sequence). CDR3 size: 15 residues. CDR3 sequence: CASSFRHGDTGELFF. The CDR3 coding sequence is TGTGCCAGCAGTTTTAGGCATGGGGACACCGGGGAGCTGTTTTTT.

This clone was seen a single time. The chain joins TRBV6-1 to TRBJ2-7, with D perhaps TRBD1 or TRBD2 (5 bases each). Looked up from germline, CDR1 is MNHNS and CDR2 is SASEGT. With 7 bases removed from V and 2 bases from J, the gap between germline ends came to 12 bases. The CDR3 runs 13 residues. The CDR3 region is CASTSWGTYEQYF. DNA for the CDR3: TGTGCCAGCACCTCATGGGGGACCTACGAGCAGTACTTC.